A single T cell receptor beta chain is shown here with its context. This clone's antigen is unknown. No base-level quality is on record; no much larger clone is a single base apart. The data were obtained in a study of cytomegalovirus exposure and HLA in healthy donors (dated by TCRdb to 2016 to 2017). Study-wide context: An earlier analysis of under 600 of the donors reported more than 250 Gb of sequence data and around 110 million unique TCR beta sequences from some 180 million T cells. A later genetic analysis took genome-wide SNP genotypes for about three fifths of the 666 donors and used that subset as a discovery cohort. The aim of the study was to test whether cataloging public T cell receptors could identify signatures of past pathogen exposure. In addition to the first cohort of 666 subjects, a separate validation cohort of under 150 different subjects was used. Donor age, sex, ethnicity and CMV serostatus were compiled together with the repertoire data. Among 300 to 500 genotyped donors of the cohort, an average of roughly 230,000 unique TCR beta nucleotide sequences was sequenced per donor, of which 15% to 20% were non-productive. About 5 DR-DQ haplotypes were handled as single units for association and clustering, since linkage in the cohort was strong. Of the 300 to 400 genotyped donors, over 65% fell in the genetic ancestry cluster associated with self-reported Caucasian donors. Rather than drawing on any new phenotypic data, the later analysis identified candidate immune exposures from TCR beta sequences and the way those sequences occurred across donors. HLA typing covered class I and class II loci at four-digit resolution. The study profiled the T cell repertoires of more than 500 subjects by immunosequencing and related them to cytomegalovirus serostatus. To decide whether each TCR beta V gene segment behaved as functional or pseudogenic, an earlier analysis of 587 of the donors relied on high-throughput TCR beta sequencing. Around 320 gigabases of sequencing data and approximately 84 million unique TCR sequences were included in an early release covering several hundred HLA-typed donors. Every repertoire in the discovery cohort had been generated on one and the same sequencing platform. To study patterns of TCR occurrence, a later analysis re-analyzed previously published TCR beta repertoires from more than 550 donors and added high-resolution HLA genotyping. The number of typed donors differed by locus: about 629-640 for A, B, C, DRB1 and DQB1; 522 for DQA1; roughly 600 for DPA1; and 400 to 480 for DPB1. To predict cytomegalovirus infection status, the study combined high-throughput TCR immunosequencing, statistical association of individual TCRs with disease status, and machine learning. On the study overall, not on this receptor specifically: Sequencing depth was assumed to be roughly uniform across donors in the presence/absence analyses, though that assumption may not hold. In a later analysis, HLA-associated TCR beta chains were found to be more clonally expanded and to have lower generation probabilities than equally common non-associated chains. Several of the top co-occurrence clusters appeared to be linked to parvovirus B19, influenza, CMV and Epstein-Barr virus, according to a later analysis. Three of the identified cytomegalovirus-associated TCR beta chains were confirmed in vitro to be specific for cytomegalovirus antigens. CMV serostatus was the only immune exposure information available for the cohort. In a later genetic analysis, a missense DCLRE1C variant was associated with V-gene and J-gene trimming of TCR beta chains, and the association was replicated in an independent cohort. HLA typing was unavailable for some donors at each locus, so association tests used only the typed subset. In a later analysis, some 17,000 TCR beta sequences were associated with specific HLA alleles at a false discovery rate of 0.05. A further reported finding was that TCR beta sequences accurately predicted the HLA-A and HLA-B alleles for most subjects in the first cohort. Some IMGT-functional V segments, including TRBV6-2 and TRBV6-3, could not be distinguished by the 87-base-pair reads and were therefore excluded. Only TCR beta chains were sequenced in this cohort, and the absence of alpha or paired-chain data limited detectable features. Most CMV-associated TCR beta chains appeared to be HLA-restricted in a later analysis, and the HLA associations seemed to be driven largely by CMV exposure. The classifier was reported to diagnose cytomegalovirus status with high specificity and sensitivity in both the original cohort and the validation cohort. Correlated functional status among segregating V segments might be attributable to linkage disequilibrium, but an unknown experimental factor could not be ruled out. A group of highly shared sequence variants was considered likely to be a technical artifact of the sequencing pipeline. Broadly in line with IMGT annotations, most TCR beta V segments showed up in productive rearrangements about 87% or about 30% of the time in an earlier analysis of several hundred of the donors. In a later analysis, TCR association rates were found to vary across HLA loci, with the most associated TCRs seen for DRB1 alleles and the fewest for HLA-C alleles. A total of fewer than 200 TCR beta chains were listed by the study as associated with cytomegalovirus. The authors suggested that the approach could potentially be extended to other disease states and immunological phenotypes. In a later genetic analysis, fewer N-insertions in productive TCRs were reported among donors in an Asian-associated ancestry cluster than the roughly 700-donor mean. Most TCR sequences were seen in very few donors, while some public TCRs were found in many individuals. Because counts were too low, roughly 16 rarely observed V segments, including chromosome 9 orphons, were excluded from the earlier analysis of several hundred of the donors. When HLA alleles, especially DR and DQ, strongly co-occurred, attributing TCR associations to individual alleles was difficult.

In total, 630 or so healthy bone marrow donors made up the cohort. At the time of sampling, all cohort members were nominally healthy, though unrecorded immune exposures were likely present. The donor was CMV seropositive and belonged to the group of more than 250 seropositive cohort members. A peripheral blood sample was provided by each donor, and peripheral blood mononuclear cells were used for TCR beta sequencing. Genomic DNA extraction from the blood cell samples was performed with the Qiagen DNeasy Blood Extraction Kit. Preparation of the library involved the immunoSEQ multiplex PCR assay. The multiplex PCR relied on a mix of 60 forward primers for TCR Vbeta segments and 13 reverse primers for TCR Jbeta segments. The CDR3 region of rearranged TCR beta genes was amplified from genomic DNA by a multiplex PCR assay. On the Illumina HiSeq System, the amplified TCR beta libraries were sequenced as 87-base-pair reads. The original pipeline was this. A later analysis counted about 80 million unique TCR beta chains across the 650 to 800 repertoires, and approximately 11 million of these chains were shared by at least two donors. Raw reads were error-corrected and collapsed into unique sequences by a nearest-neighbor algorithm in which closely related sequences were merged to remove PCR and sequencing errors. To assign V, D and J gene segments, CDR3 sequences were aligned to IMGT reference sequences. For a sequence to be retained, a match of at least six nucleotides was required to both a V gene segment and a J gene segment. A rearrangement was called productive if the CDR3 had no stop codons and remained in frame with V and J, and every other rearrangement was called non-productive. Following IMGT convention, CDR3 was defined as the stretch from the second conserved V-encoded cysteine to the conserved J-encoded phenylalanine. The earlier analysis of roughly 590 of the donors excluded any sequence lacking an unambiguous match to a single V gene segment. An earlier analysis of several hundred of the donors called V segments functional above 56.7% productive rearrangements and segregating when the between-donor standard deviation exceeded 5%. A statistical classification framework was built for diagnosing cytomegalovirus status from the catalog of TCR beta chain sequences. In a later analysis, TCR nucleotide sequences were compared against IMGT/GENE-DB human TR gene sequences so that V and J genes could be assigned. The TCRdist pipeline was used in a later analysis to assign CDR3 sequences and most-parsimonious VDJ recombination scenarios. In a later analysis, each TCR beta chain was defined by its CDR3 amino acid sequence together with its V-gene family, and reads without a unique V-gene family were excluded. As a way to deal with suspected cross-contamination and a sequencing artifact, a later analysis dropped over 550 nucleotide sequences that were highly shared and had low generation probability. In a later analysis, a clonal expansion index for each public chain was calculated from normalized within-repertoire ranks of inferred template counts. Generation probabilities in a later analysis came from a VDJ recombination model fitted to out-of-frame rearrangements, and those results were checked against IGoR. A later analysis scored TCR-TCR, TCR-HLA and TCR-CMV co-occurrence with hypergeometric tests, applying a repertoire-size bias correction to TCR pairs. To estimate false discovery rates, a later analysis permuted the HLA or CMV assignments 20 times. In a later analysis, co-occurring TCRs were grouped using DBSCAN, and TCRdist sequence similarity was added for clustering within HLA-allele-positive subsets. Co-occurrence clustering excluded repertoires with fewer than 30,000 or more than 120,000 public chains, plus five with anomalous nucleotide sharing. In TCRdb, the immuneACCESS table is reduced to in-frame sequences with V and J assigned. These tables do not hold every clone; where another copy was compared, an unresolved V gene accounts for under half, and the others remain unexplained. That table gives V, J and clone size, and the DNA gave D and trimming. Counted in this sample were 120,000 to 150,000 clones; roughly four fifths of them appeared once. The ten largest clonotypes hold around 3.9% of the sample.

The CDR3 measures 15 amino acids from cysteine to phenylalanine. The kept DNA is CDR3 alone, 45 bases in frame from the first base. V gives up 2 bases and J gives up 6 bases, and the segment between their germline ends measures 14 bases. The germline V gene sets CDR1 to MDHEN and CDR2 to SYDVKM. Material for sequencing was PBMCs. This receptor was identified in a man aged 35 to 55 in good health and CMV-seropositive. The V and J segments used are TRBV28 and TRBJ1-5; no D gene is confidently identified. CDR3 region: CASSLDLGSGQPQHF. The nucleotides read TGTGCCAGCAGTTTAGATTTGGGCTCCGGTCAGCCCCAGCATTTT.